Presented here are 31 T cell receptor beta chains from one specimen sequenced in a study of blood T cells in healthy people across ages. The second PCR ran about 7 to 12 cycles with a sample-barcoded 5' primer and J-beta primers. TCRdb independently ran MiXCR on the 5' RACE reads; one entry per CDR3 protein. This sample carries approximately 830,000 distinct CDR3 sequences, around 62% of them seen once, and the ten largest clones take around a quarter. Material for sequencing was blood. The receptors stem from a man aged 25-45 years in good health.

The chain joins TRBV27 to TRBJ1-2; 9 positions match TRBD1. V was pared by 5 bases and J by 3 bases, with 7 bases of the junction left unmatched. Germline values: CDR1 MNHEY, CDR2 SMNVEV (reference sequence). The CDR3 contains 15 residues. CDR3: CASSPGTGKDYGYTF. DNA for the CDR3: TGTGCCAGCAGTCCGGGGACAGGGAAGGACTATGGCTACACCTTC.

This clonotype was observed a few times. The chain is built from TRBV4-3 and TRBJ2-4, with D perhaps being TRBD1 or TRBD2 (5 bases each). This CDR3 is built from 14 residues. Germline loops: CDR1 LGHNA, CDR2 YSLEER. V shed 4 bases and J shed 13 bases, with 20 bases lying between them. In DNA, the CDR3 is TGCGCCAGCAGCCCAACTGAGGGGCTGGGAGAGCAGTACTTC. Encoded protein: CASSPTEGLGEQYF.

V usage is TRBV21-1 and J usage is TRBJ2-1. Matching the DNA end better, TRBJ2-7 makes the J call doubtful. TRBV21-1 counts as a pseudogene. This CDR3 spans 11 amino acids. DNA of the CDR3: TGTGCCAGCAGCAAACAGTACGAGCAGTACTTC. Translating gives CASSKQYEQYF.

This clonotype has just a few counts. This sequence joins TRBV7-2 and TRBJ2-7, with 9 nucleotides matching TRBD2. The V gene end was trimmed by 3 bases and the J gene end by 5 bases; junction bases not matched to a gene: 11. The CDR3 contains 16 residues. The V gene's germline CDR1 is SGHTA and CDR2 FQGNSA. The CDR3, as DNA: TGTGCCAGCAGCTTGGGGCGGGGGGGCCGATTTGACGAGCAGTACTTC. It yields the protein CASSLGRGGRFDEQYF.

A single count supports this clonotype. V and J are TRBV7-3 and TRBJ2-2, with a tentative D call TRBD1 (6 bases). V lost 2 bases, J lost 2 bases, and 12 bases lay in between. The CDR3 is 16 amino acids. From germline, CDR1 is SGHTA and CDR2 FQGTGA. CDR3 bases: TGTGCCAGCAGCTTATCCGGCAGGGGCAACACCGGGGAGCTGTTTTTT. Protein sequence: CASSLSGRGNTGELFF.

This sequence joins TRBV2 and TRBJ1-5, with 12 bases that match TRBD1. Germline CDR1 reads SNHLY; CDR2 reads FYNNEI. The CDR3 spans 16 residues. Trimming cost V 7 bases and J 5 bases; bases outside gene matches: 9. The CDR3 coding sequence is TGTGCCAGCACACCCCCGGGACAGGGGGCATATCAGCCCCAGCATTTT. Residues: CASTPPGQGAYQPQHF.

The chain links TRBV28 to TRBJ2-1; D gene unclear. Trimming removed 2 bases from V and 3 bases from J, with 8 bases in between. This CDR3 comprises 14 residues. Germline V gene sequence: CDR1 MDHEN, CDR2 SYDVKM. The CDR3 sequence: CASSLEEVYNEQFF. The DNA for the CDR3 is TGTGCCAGCAGTTTAGAGGAAGTCTACAATGAGCAGTTCTTC.

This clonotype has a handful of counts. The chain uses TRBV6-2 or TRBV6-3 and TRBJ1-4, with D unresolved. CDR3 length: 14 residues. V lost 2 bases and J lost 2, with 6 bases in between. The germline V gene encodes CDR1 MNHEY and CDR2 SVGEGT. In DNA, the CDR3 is TGTGCCAGCAGTTACGGGCAGACTAATGAAAAACTGTTTTTT. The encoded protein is CASSYGQTNEKLFF.

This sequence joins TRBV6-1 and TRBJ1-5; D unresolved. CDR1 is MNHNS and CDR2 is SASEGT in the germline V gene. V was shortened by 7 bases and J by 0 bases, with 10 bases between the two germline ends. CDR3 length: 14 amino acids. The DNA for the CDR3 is TGTGCCAGCAAAGGTTTCTATAGCAATCAGCCCCAGCATTTT. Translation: CASKGFYSNQPQHF.

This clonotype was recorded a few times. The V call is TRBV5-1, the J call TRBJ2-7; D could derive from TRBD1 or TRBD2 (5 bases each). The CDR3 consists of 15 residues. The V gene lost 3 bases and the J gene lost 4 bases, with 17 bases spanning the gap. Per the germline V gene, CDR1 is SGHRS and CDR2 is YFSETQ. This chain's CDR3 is CASSYSQGGSYEQYF. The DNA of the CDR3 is TGCGCCAGCAGCTATTCGCAGGGCGGGTCTTACGAGCAGTACTTC.

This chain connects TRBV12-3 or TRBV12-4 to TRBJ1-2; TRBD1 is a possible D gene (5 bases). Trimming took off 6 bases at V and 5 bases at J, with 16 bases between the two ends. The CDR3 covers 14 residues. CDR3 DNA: TGTGCCAGCAGGACGTCGGCGGGGCCGTATGGCTACACCTTC. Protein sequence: CASRTSAGPYGYTF.

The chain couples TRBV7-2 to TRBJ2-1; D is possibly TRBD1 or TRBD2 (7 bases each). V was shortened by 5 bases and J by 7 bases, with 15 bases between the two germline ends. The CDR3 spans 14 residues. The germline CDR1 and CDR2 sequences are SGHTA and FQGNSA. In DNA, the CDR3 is TGTGCCAGCAGCCCAGGGGGGGCCAGAAATGAGCAGTTCTTC. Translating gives CASSPGGARNEQFF.

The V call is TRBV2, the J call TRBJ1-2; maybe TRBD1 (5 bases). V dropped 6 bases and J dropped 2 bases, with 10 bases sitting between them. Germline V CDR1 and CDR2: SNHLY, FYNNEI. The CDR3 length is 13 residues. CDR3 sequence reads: CASRTGVNYGYTF. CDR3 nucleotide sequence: TGTGCCAGCAGAACGGGGGTGAACTATGGCTACACCTTC.

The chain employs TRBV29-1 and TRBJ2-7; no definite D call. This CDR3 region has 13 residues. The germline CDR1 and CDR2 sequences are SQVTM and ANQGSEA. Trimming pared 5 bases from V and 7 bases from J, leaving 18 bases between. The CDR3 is CSVSGLRAREQYF. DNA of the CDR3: TGCAGCGTTTCCGGCCTACGGGCGCGGGAGCAGTACTTC.

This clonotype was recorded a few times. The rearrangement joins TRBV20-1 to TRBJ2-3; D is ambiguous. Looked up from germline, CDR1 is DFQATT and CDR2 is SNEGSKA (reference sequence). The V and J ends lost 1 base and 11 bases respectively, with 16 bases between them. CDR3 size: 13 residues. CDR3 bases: TGCAGTGCTAGAGTCTTAGGCGCGCAAGTGCAGTATTTT. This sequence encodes CSARVLGAQVQYF.

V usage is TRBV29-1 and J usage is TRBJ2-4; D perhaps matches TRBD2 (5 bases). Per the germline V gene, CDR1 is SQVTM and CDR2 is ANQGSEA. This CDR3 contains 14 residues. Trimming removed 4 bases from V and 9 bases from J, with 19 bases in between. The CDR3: CSVGERQVGSIQYF. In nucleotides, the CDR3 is TGCAGCGTTGGAGAGCGGCAGGTTGGGAGCATTCAGTACTTC.

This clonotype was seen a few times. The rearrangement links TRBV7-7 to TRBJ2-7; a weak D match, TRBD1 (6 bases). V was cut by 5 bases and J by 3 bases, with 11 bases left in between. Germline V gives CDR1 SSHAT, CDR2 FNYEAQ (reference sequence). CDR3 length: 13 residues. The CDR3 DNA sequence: TGTGCCAGCAGCCGTGGACAGAACTACGAGCAGTACTTC. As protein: CASSRGQNYEQYF.

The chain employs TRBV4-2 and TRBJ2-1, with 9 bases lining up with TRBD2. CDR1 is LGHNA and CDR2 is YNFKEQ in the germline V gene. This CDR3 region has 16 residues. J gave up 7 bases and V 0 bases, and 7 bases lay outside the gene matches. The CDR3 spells CASSQDGRGGVNEQFF. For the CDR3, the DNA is TGTGCCAGCAGCCAAGATGGGCGGGGGGGCGTAAATGAGCAGTTCTTC.

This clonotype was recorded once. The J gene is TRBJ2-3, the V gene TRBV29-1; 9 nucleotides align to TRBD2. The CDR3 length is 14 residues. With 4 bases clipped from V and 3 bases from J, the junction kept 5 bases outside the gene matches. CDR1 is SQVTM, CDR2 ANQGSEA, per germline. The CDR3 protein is CSVAAGGPTDTQYF. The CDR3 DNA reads TGCAGCGTTGCCGCGGGGGGGCCAACAGATACGCAGTATTTT.

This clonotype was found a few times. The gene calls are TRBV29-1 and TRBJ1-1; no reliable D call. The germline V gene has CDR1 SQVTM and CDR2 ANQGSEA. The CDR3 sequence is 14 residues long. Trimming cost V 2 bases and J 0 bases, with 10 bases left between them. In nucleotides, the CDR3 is TGCAGCGTTGAATTACAGCCCATGAACACTGAAGCTTTCTTT. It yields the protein CSVELQPMNTEAFF. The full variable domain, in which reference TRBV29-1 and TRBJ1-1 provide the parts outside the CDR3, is SAVISQKPSRDICQRGTSLTIQCQVDSQVTMMFWYRQQPGQSLTLIATANQGSEATYESGFVIDKFPISRPNLTFSTLTVSNMSPEDSSIYLCSVELQPMNTEAFFGQGTRLTVV.

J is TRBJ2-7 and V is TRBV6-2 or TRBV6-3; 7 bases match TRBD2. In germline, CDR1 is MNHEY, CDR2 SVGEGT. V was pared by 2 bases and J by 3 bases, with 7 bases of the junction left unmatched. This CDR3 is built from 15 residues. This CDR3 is CASSYLRGDRYEQYF. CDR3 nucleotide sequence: TGTGCCAGCAGTTACCTCCGGGGGGACCGCTACGAGCAGTACTTC.

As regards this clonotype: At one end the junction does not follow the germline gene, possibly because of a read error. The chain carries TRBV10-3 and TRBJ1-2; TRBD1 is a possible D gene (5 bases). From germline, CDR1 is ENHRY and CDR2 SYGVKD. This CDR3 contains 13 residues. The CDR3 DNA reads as TGTGCCGTCAGTGACAGCTTTAACTATGGCTACACCTTC. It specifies CAVSDSFNYGYTF.

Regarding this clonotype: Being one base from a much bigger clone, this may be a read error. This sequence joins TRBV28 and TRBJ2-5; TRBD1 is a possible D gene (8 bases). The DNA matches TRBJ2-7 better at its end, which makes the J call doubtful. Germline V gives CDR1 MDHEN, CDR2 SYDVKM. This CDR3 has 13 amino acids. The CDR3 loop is CASSVQGGYEQYF. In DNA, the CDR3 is TGTGCCAGCAGTGTACAGGGGGGGTACGAGCAGTACTTC.

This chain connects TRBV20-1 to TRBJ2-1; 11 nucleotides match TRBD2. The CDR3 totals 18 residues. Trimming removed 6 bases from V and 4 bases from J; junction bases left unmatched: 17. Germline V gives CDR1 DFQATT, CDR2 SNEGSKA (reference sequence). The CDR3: CSARGQGAPSGGYNEQFF. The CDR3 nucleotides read TGCAGTGCCCGCGGGCAGGGGGCTCCTAGCGGGGGGTACAATGAGCAGTTCTTC.

CDR3 protein: CASSKYLAGGLNEQFF. CDR3 sequence (DNA): TGTGCCAGCAGCAAATACCTAGCGGGGGGTCTCAATGAGCAGTTCTTC. The chain couples TRBV7-3 to TRBJ2-1; 11 positions match TRBD2. Germline CDR1 SGHTA, CDR2 FQGTGA. V lost 5 bases to trimming and J lost 6 bases; unmatched junction nucleotides: 9. CDR3 size: 16 residues.

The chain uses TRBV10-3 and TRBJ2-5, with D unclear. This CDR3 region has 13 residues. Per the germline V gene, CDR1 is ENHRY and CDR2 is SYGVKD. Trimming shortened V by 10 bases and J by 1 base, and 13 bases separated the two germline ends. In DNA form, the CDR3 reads TGTGCCACTGCCCCGGGCTTCCAAGAGACCCAGTACTTC. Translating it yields CATAPGFQETQYF.

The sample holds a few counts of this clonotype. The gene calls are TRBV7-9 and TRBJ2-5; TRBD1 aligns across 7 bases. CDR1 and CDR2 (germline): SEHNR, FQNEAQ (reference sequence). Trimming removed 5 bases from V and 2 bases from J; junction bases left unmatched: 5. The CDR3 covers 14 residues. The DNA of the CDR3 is TGTGCCAGCAGCCCCAGGGGGTCGCAAGAGACCCAGTACTTC. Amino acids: CASSPRGSQETQYF.

CDR3 nucleotide sequence: TGTGCCATCAGCCCTAGGACTGCAACTAATGAAAAACTGTTTTTT. It is translated as CAISPRTATNEKLFF. The chain couples TRBV10-3 to TRBJ1-4; no clear D gene. The CDR3 is 15 amino acids. The V gene lost 6 bases and the J gene lost 0 bases, with 11 bases spanning the gap. Germline CDR1 and CDR2: ENHRY and SYGVKD.

CDR3 in amino acids: CSAKGTVYEQYF. CDR3 bases: TGCAGTGCTAAAGGGACGGTGTACGAGCAGTACTTC. The rearrangement uses TRBV20-1 and TRBJ2-7; perhaps D is TRBD1 or TRBD2 (5 bases each). The germline CDR1 and CDR2 sequences are DFQATT and SNEGSKA (reference sequence). The CDR3 runs to 12 residues. The V and J ends lost 4 bases and 4 bases respectively, with 11 bases between them.

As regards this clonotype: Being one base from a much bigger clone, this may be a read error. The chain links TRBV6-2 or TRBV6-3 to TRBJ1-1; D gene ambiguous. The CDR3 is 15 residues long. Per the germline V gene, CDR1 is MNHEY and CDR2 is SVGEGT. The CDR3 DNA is TGTGCCAGCAGTTACTCAGAGACGGTGAACCCTGAAGCTTTCTTT. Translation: CASSYSETVNPEAFF.

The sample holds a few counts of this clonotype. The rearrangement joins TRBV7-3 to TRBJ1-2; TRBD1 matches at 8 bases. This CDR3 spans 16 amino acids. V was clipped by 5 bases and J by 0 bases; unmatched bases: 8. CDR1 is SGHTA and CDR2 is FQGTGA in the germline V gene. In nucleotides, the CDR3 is TGTGCCAGCAGCCCGACAGGGGCGGCAGCTAACTATGGCTACACCTTC. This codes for CASSPTGAAANYGYTF.